This entry lists 17 T cell receptor beta chains sequenced from one sample in a study of T cell responses to AZD1222 COVID-19 vaccine. The protocol was immunoSEQ multiplex PCR, while the TCRdb copy is restricted to in-frame clones and leaves out a portion. The repertoire holds roughly 170,000 clones, roughly 94% seen once, with about 1.5% in the top ten. Sequenced material: peripheral blood, taken 28 days after the second AZD1222 dose. These receptors were taken from an adult who received the AZD1222 COVID-19 vaccine.

This chain links TRBV19 with TRBJ1-1; D might be TRBD1 (6 bases). The CDR3 contains 14 residues. V dropped 7 bases and J dropped 5 bases, with 17 bases sitting between them. Germline CDR1 LNHDA, CDR2 SQIVND (reference sequence). This chain's CDR3 is CASNLGGGGTEAFF. In DNA, the CDR3 is TGTGCCAGTAATTTAGGGGGGGGCGGAACTGAAGCTTTCTTT.

The chain combines TRBV4-1 with TRBJ2-7; the match to TRBD2 covers 8 bases. The CDR3 extends over 15 amino acids. With 1 base clipped from V and 3 bases from J, the junction kept 5 bases outside the gene matches. CDR1 is MGHRA, CDR2 YSYEKL, per germline. The CDR3: CASSQGSGSFYEQYF. The DNA of the CDR3 is TGCGCCAGCAGCCAAGGGAGCGGGAGTTTCTACGAGCAGTACTTC.

The chain recombines TRBV2 with TRBJ1-1; a weak D match, TRBD1 (6 bases). The CDR3 is 16 residues long. The germline V and J ends were trimmed by 2 bases and 1 base, with 14 bases remaining between them. In germline, CDR1 is SNHLY, CDR2 FYNNEI. The CDR3 is CASSEWRRGENTEAFF. The CDR3 DNA is TGTGCCAGCAGTGAATGGCGGAGGGGGGAGAACACTGAAGCTTTCTTT.

This chain connects TRBV4-3 to TRBJ1-2, with D tentatively TRBD1 (6 bases). Trimming removed 1 base from V and 2 bases from J, with 8 bases in between. Germline-derived CDR1 and CDR2 are LGHNA and YSLEER. The CDR3 is made up of 14 amino acids. CDR3 sequence: CASSQVQGNYGYTF. The DNA of the CDR3 is TGCGCCAGCAGCCAAGTCCAGGGGAACTATGGCTACACCTTC.

The J gene is TRBJ1-1, the V gene TRBV6-5; 10 bases align to TRBD1. Germline lookup yields CDR1 MNHEY and CDR2 SVGAGI. The V gene end was trimmed by 6 bases and the J gene end by 6 bases; junction bases not matched to a gene: 7. This CDR3 has 14 residues. CDR3 residues: CASREGQGSSEAFF. The CDR3 DNA reads as TGTGCCAGCAGGGAGGGACAGGGGTCTTCTGAAGCTTTCTTT.

The chain couples TRBV5-4 to TRBJ1-1; D is possibly TRBD1 (5 bases). V lost 4 bases and J lost 5, with 15 bases in between. This CDR3 comprises 14 residues. Germline CDR1 reads SGHNT; CDR2 reads YYREEE (reference sequence). The CDR3 protein is CASSGPYKGTEAFF. The CDR3 bases are TGTGCCAGCAGCGGCCCATATAAGGGGACTGAAGCTTTCTTT. The complete variable domain, with remaining parts taken from reference TRBV5-4 and TRBJ1-1, reads ETGVTQSPTHLIKTRGQQVTLRCSSQSGHNTVSWYQQALGQGPQFIFQYYREEENGRGNFPPRFSGLQFPNYSSELNVNALELDDSALYLCASSGPYKGTEAFFGQGTRLTVV.

The CDR3 loop is CASSNSQPQHF. DNA for the CDR3: TGTGCCAGCAGCAACTCCCAGCCCCAGCATTTT. This chain joins TRBV6-2 or TRBV6-3 and TRBJ1-5; D uncertain. The V end was cut by 6 bases, the J end by 7 bases, with 7 bases between. The CDR3 loop spans 11 amino acids. Germline V gene lookup returns CDR1 MNHEY and CDR2 SVGEGT.

J is TRBJ2-2 and V is TRBV5-1; the match to TRBD2 covers 7 bases. The germline V gene has CDR1 SGHRS and CDR2 YFSETQ. This CDR3 region has 17 residues. The junction had 7 bases not matched to a gene; V was cut back by 1 base and J by 1 base. The chain's CDR3 is CASSLMLGGGNTGELFF. The CDR3 DNA is TGCGCCAGCAGCTTGATGCTTGGCGGGGGGAACACCGGGGAGCTGTTTTTT.

The chain combines TRBV4-1 with TRBJ2-1; 14 bases are a match to TRBD2. The CDR3 runs 15 residues. Trimming removed 4 bases from V and 10 bases from J; junction bases left unmatched: 6. Germline CDR1 is MGHRA and CDR2 is YSYEKL. The CDR3, as DNA: TGCGCCAGCAGCCCAGGACTAGCGGGAGGCAACGAGCAGTTCTTC. This sequence encodes CASSPGLAGGNEQFF.

The genes are TRBV2 and TRBJ2-1; tentative D call: TRBD2 (5 bases). Germline loops: CDR1 SNHLY, CDR2 FYNNEI. V lost 3 bases and J 0 bases, leaving 9 bases between the germline ends. The CDR3 is 15 amino acids. As DNA, the CDR3 is TGTGCCAGCAGTGAGACACGGGGCTCCTACAATGAGCAGTTCTTC. The encoded protein is CASSETRGSYNEQFF.

This clone was detected only once. The chain recombines TRBV4-1 with TRBJ2-1; 7 positions match TRBD2. Trimming removed 4 bases from V and 6 bases from J; junction bases left unmatched: 9. The CDR3 is 15 amino acids. CDR1 is MGHRA, CDR2 YSYEKL, per germline. The CDR3 bases are TGCGCCAGCAGCCGCTCGTGGCGGGAGTTCAATGAGCAGTTCTTC. Residues: CASSRSWREFNEQFF.

The chain is built from TRBV19 and TRBJ1-1; 7 bases are a match to TRBD1. Germline V gives CDR1 LNHDA, CDR2 SQIVND (reference sequence). This CDR3 comprises 13 residues. The V and J ends lost 3 bases and 4 bases, in that order; junction bases with no gene match: 2. CDR3 bases: TGTGCCAGTAGTATTGACAGGGTCACTGAAGCTTTCTTT. Its translation: CASSIDRVTEAFF.

As to this clone: The germline gene is not matched at one end of the junction; a read error may be the cause. The genes are TRBV9 and TRBJ1-1, with D tentatively TRBD1 (6 bases). The CDR3 totals 13 residues. The germline V gene encodes CDR1 SGDLS and CDR2 YYNGEE. CDR3 sequence (DNA): TGTGCCCGCAGCCCGGGGGGAGGGGGGGAGGCTTTCTTT. It translates to CARSPGGGGEAFF.

The V and J genes are TRBV11-2 and TRBJ1-1, with 8 nucleotides matching TRBD1. Germline-derived CDR1 and CDR2 are SGHAT and FQNNGV. The CDR3 consists of 17 residues. The V gene end was trimmed by 2 bases and the J gene end by 0 bases; junction bases not matched to a gene: 8. The CDR3 region is CASSLKTGAIMNTEAFF. In nucleotides, the CDR3 is TGTGCCAGCAGCTTAAAGACAGGGGCCATTATGAACACTGAAGCTTTCTTT. Looking up the rest from reference TRBV11-2 and TRBJ1-1 gives the full variable domain: EAGVAQSPRYKIIEKRQSVAFWCNPISGHATLYWYQQILGQGPKLLIQFQNNGVVDDSQLPKDRFSAERLKGVDSTLKIQPAKLEDSAVYLCASSLKTGAIMNTEAFFGQGTRLTVV.

The chain has TRBV5-1 and TRBJ1-1; D is unresolved. Germline CDR1 reads SGHRS; CDR2 reads YFSETQ. The CDR3 runs 15 residues. The germline V and J ends were trimmed by 5 bases and 0 bases, with 14 bases remaining between them. The CDR3 DNA follows: TGCGCCAGCAGAGCCTATGACGGAATGAACACTGAAGCTTTCTTT. Protein: CASRAYDGMNTEAFF.

The chain uses TRBV7-2 and TRBJ1-3; TRBD1 might be the D (5 bases). The CDR3 covers 14 residues. CDR1 and CDR2 from the germline V gene are SGHTA and FQGNSA. Trimming pared 7 bases from V and 2 bases from J, leaving 12 bases between. In DNA, the CDR3 is TGTGCCAGCAACGCCTTGGGGGCTGGAAACACCATATATTTT. Residues: CASNALGAGNTIYF.

The rearrangement uses TRBV5-1 and TRBJ2-7; tentative D call: TRBD1 (6 bases). Looked up from germline, CDR1 is SGHRS and CDR2 is YFSETQ. The CDR3 runs 14 residues. The germline V and J ends were trimmed by 1 base and 4 bases, with 12 bases remaining between them. CDR3 loop: CASSLNPRGYEQYF. The CDR3 DNA follows: TGCGCCAGCAGCTTGAACCCCAGGGGATACGAGCAGTACTTC.